A single sample is the source of the 18 T cell receptor beta chains below, sequenced in a study of blood T cell repertoires in COVID-19. The table came from immunoSEQ multiplex PCR; TCRdb's copy has only in-frame clones and leaves some out. The sample has some 260,000 clones, around 82% seen once. Material for sequencing was peripheral blood. Receptors originate from a woman older than 75 with active or convalescent COVID-19.

The chain employs TRBV5-1 and TRBJ1-4; 9 bases match TRBD1. Germline V gene sequence: CDR1 SGHRS, CDR2 YFSETQ. This CDR3 has 16 residues. The trim removed 0 bases at V and 7 bases at J, leaving 7 bases unmatched. CDR3 sequence reads: CASSLALGTGSEKLFF. The CDR3 coding sequence is TGCGCCAGCAGCTTGGCCCTCGGGACAGGGAGTGAAAAACTGTTTTTT. Filled out from reference TRBV5-1 and TRBJ1-4, the complete variable domain reads KAGVTQTPRYLIKTRGQQVTLSCSPISGHRSVSWYQQTPGQGLQFLFEYFSETQRNKGNFPGRFSGRQFSNSRSEMNVSTLELGDSALYLCASSLALGTGSEKLFFGSGTQLSVL.

This clone has just one count. V and J are TRBV19 and TRBJ1-4; D is ambiguous. The V gene lost 7 bases and the J gene lost 3 bases, with 15 bases spanning the gap. The germline CDR1 and CDR2 sequences are LNHDA and SQIVND (reference sequence). There are 15 residues in the CDR3. The DNA of the CDR3 is TGTGCCAGTACCCCAGGAGGAAGGGCTAATGAAAAACTGTTTTTT. Translating it yields CASTPGGRANEKLFF.

The chain uses TRBV6-6 and TRBJ2-1; a possible D gene is TRBD2 (5 bases). The germline CDR1 and CDR2 sequences are MNHNY and SVGAGI (reference sequence). The CDR3 runs 13 residues. V shed 8 bases and J shed 3 bases, with 11 bases lying between them. The CDR3 bases are TGTGCCAGCGGACTCGCAAGCTACAATGAGCAGTTCTTC. It is translated as CASGLASYNEQFF.

This clone was detected only a few times. This chain uses TRBV6-4 with TRBJ1-1, with 7 nucleotides matching TRBD1. Germline V gives CDR1 MRHNA, CDR2 SNTAGT. V shed 5 bases, J shed 1 base, and the junction held 4 bases outside the gene matches. This CDR3 comprises 14 residues. The CDR3 loop reads CASSLQGRNTEAFF. The CDR3 DNA is TGTGCCAGCAGTTTACAGGGGAGGAACACTGAAGCTTTCTTT.

The chain uses TRBV7-6 and TRBJ2-5; 12 positions agree with TRBD2. V shed 0 bases, J shed 4 bases, and the junction held 6 bases outside the gene matches. Per the germline V gene, CDR1 is SGHVS and CDR2 is FNYEAQ. The CDR3 is made up of 17 amino acids. The CDR3 sequence is CASSLAQTSGGSETQYF. The CDR3 nucleotides read TGTGCCAGCAGCTTAGCGCAGACTAGCGGGGGTTCAGAGACCCAGTACTTC.

The chain has TRBV7-2 and TRBJ1-1; no clear D. The CDR3 spans 15 residues. The ends were cut back, 7 bases at V and 10 bases at J, with 25 bases in the middle. Germline CDR1 reads SGHTA; CDR2 reads FQGNSA. CDR3 sequence: CASTYRFSDPLGAFF. CDR3 coding DNA: TGTGCCAGCACTTATAGATTCAGCGACCCCCTCGGAGCTTTCTTT.

A single count supports this clone. The chain has TRBV5-4 and TRBJ1-3; D is possibly TRBD1 (6 bases). Trimming pared 6 bases from V and 0 bases from J, leaving 13 bases between. Per germline, CDR1 SGHNT and CDR2 YYREEE (reference sequence). CDR3 length: 15 amino acids. Here the CDR3 reads CASTRGGFSGNTIYF. In nucleotides, the CDR3 is TGTGCCAGCACCCGAGGGGGTTTCTCTGGAAACACCATATATTTT.

This clone has only one observation. The chain recombines TRBV25-1 with TRBJ2-1; D is unresolved. Germline V gene lookup returns CDR1 MGHDK and CDR2 SYGVNS. V lost 3 bases, J lost 6 bases, and 9 bases lay in between. This CDR3 has 13 residues. The DNA of the CDR3 is TGTGCCAGCAGTGAGGTGATCAGCAATGAGCAGTTCTTC. Encoded protein: CASSEVISNEQFF.

This chain joins TRBV5-1 and TRBJ1-2; 9 positions agree with TRBD1. The CDR3 extends over 15 amino acids. The germline V gene has CDR1 SGHRS and CDR2 YFSETQ. V was pared by 4 bases and J by 4 bases, with 8 bases of the junction left unmatched. The CDR3 DNA reads TGCGCCAGCAGCGTGACCGGGACAGGGATCTATGGCTACACCTTC. It encodes CASSVTGTGIYGYTF. Together with reference TRBV5-1 and TRBJ1-2, the CDR3 gives the full variable domain: KAGVTQTPRYLIKTRGQQVTLSCSPISGHRSVSWYQQTPGQGLQFLFEYFSETQRNKGNFPGRFSGRQFSNSRSEMNVSTLELGDSALYLCASSVTGTGIYGYTFGSGTRLTVV.

The V gene is TRBV27, the J gene TRBJ1-5; 11 bases align to TRBD1. The CDR3 is 18 residues long. The junction had 12 bases not matched to a gene; V was cut back by 1 base and J by 7 bases. In germline, CDR1 is MNHEY, CDR2 SMNVEV (reference sequence). CDR3 in amino acids: CASSLWGPGQGEEQPQHF. CDR3 DNA sequence: TGTGCCAGCAGTTTATGGGGGCCGGGACAGGGGGAAGAGCAGCCCCAGCATTTT.

The V gene is TRBV9, the J gene TRBJ1-1; 7 positions match TRBD1. Germline-derived CDR1 and CDR2 are SGDLS and YYNGEE. The trim removed 4 bases at V and 5 bases at J, leaving 14 bases unmatched. The CDR3 runs 16 residues. This CDR3 reads CASSPVGGSWGTEAFF. DNA of the CDR3: TGTGCCAGCAGCCCAGTAGGGGGCTCGTGGGGGACTGAAGCTTTCTTT.

V usage is TRBV6-2 or TRBV6-3 and J usage is TRBJ1-1, with D unclear. V was trimmed by 4 bases and J by 5 bases, leaving 11 bases between them. In germline, CDR1 is MNHEY, CDR2 SVGEGT. The CDR3 totals 13 residues. CDR3 in amino acids: CASSFLRETEAFF. CDR3 coding DNA: TGTGCCAGCAGTTTTCTTCGGGAGACTGAAGCTTTCTTT.

This sequence joins TRBV15 and TRBJ1-3, with D possibly matching TRBD1 (6 bases). V was shortened by 3 bases and J by 4 bases, with 10 bases between the two germline ends. The CDR3 contains 14 residues. Germline-derived CDR1 and CDR2 are LNHNV and YYDKDF (reference sequence). In DNA form, the CDR3 reads TGTGCCACCAGCAGGGGGGCGTTCGGAAACACCATATATTTT. Encoded protein: CATSRGAFGNTIYF.

The chain combines TRBV28 with TRBJ1-2; no clear D gene. The germline V and J ends were trimmed by 7 bases and 0 bases, with 12 bases remaining between them. Germline V CDR1 and CDR2: MDHEN, SYDVKM. This CDR3 is 14 amino acids long. The CDR3 coding sequence is TGTGCCAGCATCCTCCCACCAGCTAACTATGGCTACACCTTC. Residues: CASILPPANYGYTF.

This clone was seen a handful of times. This sequence joins TRBV6-1 and TRBJ1-5; 7 bases are a match to TRBD1. The CDR3 extends over 11 amino acids. With 3 bases clipped from V and 13 bases from J, the junction kept 3 bases outside the gene matches. Germline values: CDR1 MNHNS, CDR2 SASEGT. The CDR3 reads CASSEWTGQHF. The DNA of the CDR3 is TGTGCCAGCAGTGAGTGGACAGGTCAGCATTTT.

The chain has TRBV7-2 and TRBJ2-7; TRBD2 aligns across 15 bases. Trimming at V came to 0 bases and at J to 2 bases, leaving 11 bases not matched to a gene. CDR1 SGHTA and CDR2 FQGNSA come from the germline V gene. This CDR3 has 20 residues. CDR3 loop: CASSLAFPGLAGGTAYEQYF. The CDR3 coding sequence is TGTGCCAGCAGCTTAGCCTTCCCGGGACTAGCGGGGGGCACCGCCTACGAGCAGTACTTC.

This clone was recorded once. The rearrangement links TRBV3-1 (or the pseudogene TRBV3-2) to TRBJ1-2, with D uncertain. Germline V lookup: CDR1 LGHDT, CDR2 YNNKEL (reference sequence). The CDR3 has 14 amino acids. Trimming shortened V by 1 base and J by 4 bases, and 10 bases separated the two germline ends. The CDR3 is CASSQGRMSYGYTF. The CDR3 nucleotides are TGTGCCAGCAGCCAAGGCAGGATGAGCTATGGCTACACCTTC.

The rearrangement uses TRBV18 and TRBJ2-7; D possibly corresponds to TRBD2 (6 bases). Germline CDR1 and CDR2: KGHSH and LQKENI. The V and J ends lost 2 bases and 2 bases respectively, with 16 bases between them. The CDR3 is 16 residues long. The DNA for the CDR3 is TGTGCCAGCTCACCATTCGGAGGGGCCGGGGCCTACGAGCAGTACTTC. This codes for CASSPFGGAGAYEQYF.